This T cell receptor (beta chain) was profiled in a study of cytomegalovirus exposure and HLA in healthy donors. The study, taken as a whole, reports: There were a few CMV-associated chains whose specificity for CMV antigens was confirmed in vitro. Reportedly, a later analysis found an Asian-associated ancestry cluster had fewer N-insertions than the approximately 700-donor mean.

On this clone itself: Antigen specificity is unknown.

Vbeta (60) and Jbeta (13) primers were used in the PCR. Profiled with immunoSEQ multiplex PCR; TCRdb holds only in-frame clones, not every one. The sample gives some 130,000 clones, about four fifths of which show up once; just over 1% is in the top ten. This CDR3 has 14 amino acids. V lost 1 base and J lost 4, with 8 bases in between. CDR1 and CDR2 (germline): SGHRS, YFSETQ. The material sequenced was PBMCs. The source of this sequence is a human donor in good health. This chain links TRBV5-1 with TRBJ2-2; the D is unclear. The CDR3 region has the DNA TGCGCCAGCAGCTTGAAGACAAGCACCGGGGAGCTGTTTTTT. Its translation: CASSLKTSTGELFF.